This TCR beta chain emerged from a study of PD-1 blockade in mismatch repair-deficient tumors. As for the study in general: Patients had approximately 11 mismatch repair-deficient cancer types and were previously treated and progressing.

Looked up from germline, CDR1 is MGHRA and CDR2 is YSYEKL. The length of the CDR3 is 14 residues. The ends were cut back, 3 bases at V and 9 bases at J, with 15 bases in the middle. All patients were mismatch repair deficient, assessed by either PCR or immunohistochemistry. TCRs were sequenced from a few patients responding to pembrolizumab. Profiled with immunoSEQ multiplex PCR; TCRdb holds only in-frame clones, not every one. Counted here are 100,000 to 150,000 clones, approximately 90% occurring once; the ten biggest clones make up about 14%. The sample holds a few counts of this clone. The sequencing here drew on peripheral blood, taken 44 weeks after starting pembrolizumab. V and J are TRBV4-1 and TRBJ2-1, with D perhaps TRBD2 (6 bases). This receptor was taken from an adult with mismatch repair-deficient cancer. The CDR3 loop is CASSQTSEGSEQFF. The CDR3 nucleotides are TGCGCCAGCAGCCAGACCTCGGAGGGAAGTGAGCAGTTCTTC.